The TCR beta chain described here comes from a study of beta chain features in type 1 diabetes. cDNA synthesis used the whole RNA isolate, giving expressed TCRB sequences. The method was immunoSEQ multiplex PCR; TCRdb's version includes in-frame clones alone and lacks a portion of them. The repertoire holds about 660,000 clones, with roughly 13% as singletons. Study-wide results and limits: Patients with type 1 diabetes carried fewer insertions and had more deletions at their VDJ junctions. When Type 1 diabetes patients were examined, their TCRB CDR3s proved moderately but significantly shorter in all four CD4+ subsets. HLA effects on TCRB rearrangement stayed unresolved here. Sequencing of cDNA might inflate the share of cells that strongly express TCR.

Sorted populations all had greater than 95% purity. This CDR3 contains 13 residues. Germline trimming cut 4 bases from V and 3 bases from J; bases unmatched to any gene: 1. The germline gives CDR1 SGDLS, CDR2 YYNGEE. This clone has more than one count but fewer than ten. Antigen unknown. The source material was naive CD4+ T cells from blood. The V gene is TRBV9, the J gene TRBJ2-7; 10 bases agree with TRBD1. This clonotype was obtained from a man aged 18 to 35 with type 1 diabetes. The chain's CDR3 is CASSRDRGYEQYF. The CDR3 DNA is TGTGCCAGCAGCCGGGACAGGGGCTACGAGCAGTACTTC.